This is a list of T cell receptor beta chains from one sample in a study of blood T cell repertoires in COVID-19. The protocol was immunoSEQ multiplex PCR, while the TCRdb copy is restricted to in-frame clones and leaves out a portion. Among fewer than 350,000 clones listed, approximately 86% were seen once. Specimen: peripheral blood. All receptors come from a woman aged 45-65 years with active or convalescent COVID-19. Both conserved end residues are part of each CDR3. The order of the fields is clone size, J gene, V gene, CDR3 protein. Clone size is not always given. Where it is, it says once, few, many or a class for expanded clones.

>-|TRBJ1-2|TRBV28
CASTEDRAHYGYTF
>-|TRBJ1-5|TRBV10-3
CAISEQANQPQHF
>-|TRBJ2-1|TRBV5-5
CASSSGGLRPYNEQFF
>once|TRBJ2-7|TRBV5-1
CASSRTRDRVHEQYF
>-|TRBJ2-1|TRBV7-9
CASSVTSTQFF
>-|TRBJ2-1|TRBV18
CASSPDSSSYNEQFF
>-|TRBJ1-1|TRBV2
CASGALSTGTEAFF
>once|TRBJ2-1|TRBV6-5
CASSKDRGRQQFF
>-|TRBJ1-6|TRBV10-3
CAISSQGVTNSPLHF
>few|TRBJ1-1|TRBV30
CAWSMQMNTEAFF
>-|TRBJ2-7|TRBV2
CASSEDRVYEQYF
>-|TRBJ2-5|TRBV18
CASSPMTGVETQYF
>many|TRBJ1-3|TRBV3-1/TRBV3-2
CASSQGDSGNTIYF
>-|TRBJ1-2|TRBV5-5
CASSESVHNYGYTF
>-|TRBJ2-2|TRBV12-3/TRBV12-4
CASSPPYTGELFF
>-|TRBJ1-2|TRBV3-1/TRBV3-2
CASSPGPGPNYGYTF
>-|TRBJ2-1|TRBV6-5
CASSTTGLYNEQFF
>-|TRBJ1-5|TRBV30
CAWSPGTANQPQHF
>-|TRBJ2-1|TRBV5-4
CASSKTREQFF
>-|TRBJ2-7|TRBV27
CASRPRTASYEQYF
>-|TRBJ2-1|TRBV9
CASSVGLNEQFF
>few|TRBJ1-5|TRBV3-1/TRBV3-2
CASSQDPRFNQPQHF
>-|TRBJ1-4|TRBV18
CASSRGRLTTNEKLFF
>-|TRBJ1-1|TRBV9
CASSGRAGQGVNTEAFF
>-|TRBJ1-2|TRBV19
CASSIPNRGKDYGYTF
>-|TRBJ1-2|TRBV5-8
CASSLSGIYGYTF
>-|TRBJ1-1|TRBV28
CASSLGRLGTEAFF
>-|TRBJ1-6|TRBV27
CASSSLTGGNSPLHF
>many|TRBJ2-3|TRBV7-9
CASSLFSTDTQYF
>-|TRBJ1-1|TRBV7-9
CASSLGGVSTEAFF
>-|TRBJ1-1|TRBV7-9
CASSLGEASTEAFF
>-|TRBJ2-7|TRBV7-2
CASSISGGAYEQYF
>-|TRBJ2-1|TRBV12-3/TRBV12-4
CASSPQSESEQFF
>-|TRBJ2-7|TRBV14
CASSRRGSSYEQYF
>-|TRBJ1-5|TRBV10-2
CASSESGGRNQPQHF
>-|TRBJ2-5|TRBV7-2
CASSLAGGYQETQYF
>-|TRBJ2-5|TRBV6-1
CASSETSLKTQYF
>-|TRBJ2-7|TRBV5-1
CASSLAMGGYEQYF
>-|TRBJ2-1|TRBV24-1
CATAGGPGYEQFF
>few|TRBJ1-2|TRBV30
CAWRPRGPNYGYTF
>-|TRBJ1-2|TRBV19
CASSRDRGLDGYTF
>few|TRBJ1-4|TRBV10-3
CAISEDRATNEKLFF
>-|TRBJ1-3|TRBV11-2
CASSLGQGADTIYF
>-|TRBJ1-5|TRBV21-1
CASSDGTGSGQPQHF
>few|TRBJ1-1|TRBV5-4
CASSLVGSGGTEAFF
>-|TRBJ2-2|TRBV10-3
CATRTGGIGTGELFF
>-|TRBJ2-7|TRBV11-1
CASSRLSATRPGEQYF
>few|TRBJ1-2|TRBV7-9
CASSPGQGHYGYTF
>-|TRBJ1-2|TRBV2
CASSEARSYGYTF